This T cell receptor (beta chain) was documented in a study of blood T cell repertoires in COVID-19. Study-wide context: The origin of the acute and convalescent COVID-19 samples was the United States, Italy and Spain. From T cells, B-cell-depleted T cells, or PBMCs came the material, which was cDNA or gDNA.

As processed by the authors: Quantification of nucleated cells was approximated via reference gene primer amplification. Sequencing used immunoSEQ multiplex PCR; TCRdb keeps in-frame clones, though not all of them. The DNA gave D and trimming, while V, J and clone size come from that table. This table has 68,000 or so clones, roughly 86% appearing once. Germline loops: CDR1 KGHDR, CDR2 SFDVKD. The CDR3 runs 16 residues. Losses at the gene ends were 1 base for V and 0 bases for J; bases not matched to a gene: 1. The specimen sequenced was peripheral blood. The receptor was isolated from a man aged 50 to 60 with acute or convalescent COVID-19. V is TRBV24-1 and J is TRBJ2-1, with 8 bases fitting TRBD2. In DNA form, the CDR3 reads TGTGCCACCAGTGATTTAAGCGGGAGCTCCTACAATGAGCAGTTCTTC. This translates into CATSDLSGSSYNEQFF.